These T cell receptor beta chains were read from a single sample in a study of shared clonotypes between healthy human individuals. Libraries were prepared by immunoSEQ multiplex PCR; TCRdb keeps only in-frame clonotypes and omits some of them. This table has about 1.5 million clones, around 98% appearing once. Specimen: naive CD4+ T cells sorted from blood. All receptors come from a man aged 25-45 years in good health. Each CDR3 is given with its conserved first and last residue.

j_call: TRBJ2-7
v_call: TRBV7-9
cdr3_aa: CASRSDWSSYEQYF

j_call: TRBJ2-1
v_call: TRBV6-5
cdr3_aa: CASSYSVRTEQFF

j_call: TRBJ1-1
v_call: TRBV18
cdr3_aa: CASSPPPGAGRWTEAFF

j_call: TRBJ2-5
v_call: TRBV19
cdr3_aa: CASSIAAGSETQYF

j_call: TRBJ1-4
v_call: TRBV5-6
cdr3_aa: CASSSTTTNEKLFF

j_call: TRBJ2-2
v_call: TRBV28
cdr3_aa: CASSRQKNTGELFF

j_call: TRBJ2-7
v_call: TRBV7-8
cdr3_aa: CASSAQIYEQYF

j_call: TRBJ2-1
v_call: TRBV19
cdr3_aa: CATGRLAGTSTYNEQFF

j_call: TRBJ1-5
v_call: TRBV7-8
cdr3_aa: CASSPGHRFNQPQHF

j_call: TRBJ1-1
v_call: TRBV4-1
cdr3_aa: CASSQAGQLTTEAFF

j_call: TRBJ1-2
v_call: TRBV12-5
cdr3_aa: CASGLVSSPGGTGYTF

j_call: TRBJ2-1
v_call: TRBV9
cdr3_aa: CASSVGVAGGPSEQFF

j_call: TRBJ2-1
v_call: TRBV27
cdr3_aa: CASSLGTSKESEQFF

j_call: TRBJ2-2
v_call: TRBV10-2
cdr3_aa: CASSEFEAGLTGELFF